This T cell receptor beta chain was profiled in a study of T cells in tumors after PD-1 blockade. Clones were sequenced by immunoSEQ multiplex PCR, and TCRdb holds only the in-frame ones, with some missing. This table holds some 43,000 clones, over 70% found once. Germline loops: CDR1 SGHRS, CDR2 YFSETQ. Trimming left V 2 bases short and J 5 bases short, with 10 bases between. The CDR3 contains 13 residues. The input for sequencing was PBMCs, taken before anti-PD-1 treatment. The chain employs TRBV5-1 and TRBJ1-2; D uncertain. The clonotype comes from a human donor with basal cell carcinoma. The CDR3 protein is CASSFGSEYGYTF. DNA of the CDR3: TGCGCCAGCAGCTTCGGGTCGGAATATGGCTACACCTTC.